Described below is a single T cell receptor (beta chain) sequence and its context. Antigen: not known. The entry originates in a study of Ad26.COV2.S vaccination and SARS-CoV-2 variants. Study observations and caveats: Placebo recipients had lower spike-specific TCR breadth than vaccine recipients. Post-vaccination spike-specific CD8+ and CD4+ T cell responses reportedly had substantial breadth.

This CDR3 is built from 17 residues. Germline V gene lookup returns CDR1 SGHAT and CDR2 FQNNGV. Trimming pared 3 bases from V and 2 bases from J, leaving 14 bases between. The table came from immunoSEQ multiplex PCR; TCRdb's copy has only in-frame clones and leaves some out. The sample holds more than 150,000 clones; 87% are singletons and the top ten take 5.5% to 6%. The receptor was derived from a human donor who had recovered from COVID-19. Sequenced material: peripheral blood, taken after recovery from COVID-19. The chain recombines TRBV11-2 with TRBJ2-6; perhaps TRBD1 as D (5 bases). The CDR3 coding sequence is TGTGCCAGCAGCTTTGACAGTACCCAGACTGGGGCCAACGTCCTGACTTTC. Its protein product is CASSFDSTQTGANVLTF. Filled out from reference TRBV11-2 and TRBJ2-6, the complete variable domain reads EAGVAQSPRYKIIEKRQSVAFWCNPISGHATLYWYQQILGQGPKLLIQFQNNGVVDDSQLPKDRFSAERLKGVDSTLKIQPAKLEDSAVYLCASSFDSTQTGANVLTFGAGSRLTVL.